This TCR beta chain was recovered during a study of blood T cells in healthy people across ages. For the study at large: When template switching was applied, about one barcoded beta molecule was captured per two T cells.

Through a sample-barcoded 5' primer and a J-beta primer mix, a second PCR was run for roughly 6 to 11 cycles. TCRdb reanalysed the 5' RACE reads using MiXCR and keeps one entry per CDR3 protein. The sample has around 670,000 distinct CDR3 sequences, about 30% seen once. Donors were healthy Caucasian individuals from Russia aged about 6 to 95. This clonotype was counted ten times or more. Germline CDR1 and CDR2: SGHRS and YFSETQ. CDR3 size: 15 residues. With 2 bases clipped from V and 4 bases from J, the junction kept 7 bases outside the gene matches. This TCR was recovered from a woman older than 75 in good health. Source material: blood. The chain joins TRBV5-1 to TRBJ2-7; 9 bases agree with TRBD1. CDR3 DNA: TGCGCCAGCAGCTTACCGGGACAGGGTAATTACGAGCAGTACTTC. This codes for CASSLPGQGNYEQYF.